The rows below give T cell receptor beta chains drawn from one sample of a study of CD8+CD57+ T cells in acquired aplastic anemia. A single record per CDR3 protein comes from TCRdb applying MiXCR to the reads. The table has a few hundred thousand distinct CDR3 sequences, 60% to 65% seen once; the top ten hold about 29%. Input material: sorted CD4+, CD8+, or CD8+CD57+ T cells (not recorded which) from PBMCs. Every receptor here comes from a human donor in good health. Both conserved end residues are part of each CDR3. The order of the fields is CDR3 DNA, CDR3 protein, J gene, clone size, CDR3 length, V gene, D gene. The D gene is left open where the match is weak. Clone size is shown for a subset of rows, as once, few, many or a class of expanded clone.

cdr3_nt: TGTGCCAGTAGTACCACGACACGTATAACTTTCTTT
cdr3_aa: CASSTTTRITFF
j_call: TRBJ1-1
clone_size: few
cdr3_length: 12
v_call: TRBV19
d_call: NA

cdr3_nt: TGTGCCAGCAGTGACGGGGCGGAGAACACTGAAGCTTTCTTT
cdr3_aa: CASSDGAENTEAFF
j_call: TRBJ1-1
clone_size: many
cdr3_length: 14
v_call: TRBV6-4
d_call: NA

cdr3_nt: TGCGCCAGCAGCTTGCTGACGGCGGGAGGTCCCTCCGGGGAGCTGTTTTTT
cdr3_aa: CASSLLTAGGPSGELFF
j_call: TRBJ2-2
clone_size: few
cdr3_length: 17
v_call: TRBV5-1
d_call: TRBD2

cdr3_nt: TGCGCCAGCAGCTTTAGCGTCACCGGGGAGCTGTTTTTT
cdr3_aa: CASSFSVTGELFF
j_call: TRBJ2-2
clone_size: few
cdr3_length: 13
v_call: TRBV10-2
d_call: NA

cdr3_nt: TGTGCCAGCAGCTCCCAGTCTGGAGGGAACACTGAAGCTTTCTTT
cdr3_aa: CASSSQSGGNTEAFF
j_call: TRBJ1-1
clone_size: few
cdr3_length: 15
v_call: TRBV7-9
d_call: NA

cdr3_nt: TGTGCCAGCTGTGTCGCAGGGGTCACCGGGGAGCTGTTTTTT
cdr3_aa: CASCVAGVTGELFF
j_call: TRBJ2-2
clone_size: NA
cdr3_length: 14
v_call: TRBV5-6
d_call: NA

cdr3_nt: TGCAGTGCTATCGGTCTAGCGAGTACCCTATCGAGGGAGCAGTACTTC
cdr3_aa: CSAIGLASTLSREQYF
j_call: TRBJ2-7
clone_size: NA
cdr3_length: 16
v_call: TRBV20-1
d_call: NA

cdr3_nt: TGTGCCAGTAGTAAAGAGTCCTGGGATACGCAGTATTTT
cdr3_aa: CASSKESWDTQYF
j_call: TRBJ2-3
clone_size: NA
cdr3_length: 13
v_call: TRBV19
d_call: NA

cdr3_nt: TGTGCCATCAGTGACGGGGCATCGGGGGAGCTGTTTTTT
cdr3_aa: CAISDGASGELFF
j_call: TRBJ2-2
clone_size: NA
cdr3_length: 13
v_call: TRBV10-3
d_call: NA

cdr3_nt: TGTGCCACCCCGGACAGGGTAACTGAAGCTTTCTTT
cdr3_aa: CATPDRVTEAFF
j_call: TRBJ1-1
clone_size: NA
cdr3_length: 12
v_call: TRBV7-9
d_call: TRBD1

cdr3_nt: TGTGCCATCAGTGAGTCGGGTCAGGGGGTGTCTTATGGCTACACCTTC
cdr3_aa: CAISESGQGVSYGYTF
j_call: TRBJ1-2
clone_size: NA
cdr3_length: 16
v_call: TRBV10-3
d_call: TRBD1

cdr3_nt: TGTGCCAGCAGTCAGTTCGGGACTAGCGGGGGGAACATTCAGTACTTC
cdr3_aa: CASSQFGTSGGNIQYF
j_call: TRBJ2-4
clone_size: NA
cdr3_length: 16
v_call: TRBV6-6
d_call: TRBD2

cdr3_nt: TGCGCCAGCAGCCCAGACCTATACGAGCAGTACTTC
cdr3_aa: CASSPDLYEQYF
j_call: TRBJ2-7
clone_size: many
cdr3_length: 12
v_call: TRBV4-3
d_call: NA

cdr3_nt: TGTGCCAGTGGGTACTTGAACACTGAAGCTTTCTTT
cdr3_aa: CASGYLNTEAFF
j_call: TRBJ1-1
clone_size: NA
cdr3_length: 12
v_call: TRBV19
d_call: NA

cdr3_nt: TGTGCCAGCAGCTTCTTCACCTCCGAAACGCAGTATTTT
cdr3_aa: CASSFFTSETQYF
j_call: TRBJ2-3
clone_size: NA
cdr3_length: 13
v_call: TRBV7-2
d_call: NA

cdr3_nt: TGTGCCAGCAGTGACTCGGGCGGGGGGGCCGCAGATACGCAGTATTTT
cdr3_aa: CASSDSGGGAADTQYF
j_call: TRBJ2-3
clone_size: NA
cdr3_length: 16
v_call: TRBV6-4
d_call: TRBD2

cdr3_nt: TGCAGTGCATTGAAAATTGGGGCCTACGAGCAGTACTTC
cdr3_aa: CSALKIGAYEQYF
j_call: TRBJ2-7
clone_size: NA
cdr3_length: 13
v_call: TRBV20-1
d_call: NA

cdr3_nt: TGTGCCAGCAGCCGGCGGCGCGGAAACTCCTACGAGCAGTACTTC
cdr3_aa: CASSRRRGNSYEQYF
j_call: TRBJ2-7
clone_size: NA
cdr3_length: 15
v_call: TRBV7-3
d_call: NA

cdr3_nt: TGTGCCATCAGTGAGTCCCGGGGGGGCCCGGTAGATACGCAGTATTTT
cdr3_aa: CAISESRGGPVDTQYF
j_call: TRBJ2-3
clone_size: once
cdr3_length: 16
v_call: TRBV10-3
d_call: TRBD2

cdr3_nt: TGTGCCAGCAGCGCCGGGACCGACGTGGAGACCCAGTACTTC
cdr3_aa: CASSAGTDVETQYF
j_call: TRBJ2-5
clone_size: NA
cdr3_length: 14
v_call: TRBV11-3
d_call: NA

cdr3_nt: TGTGCCATCAAAGAGGCGGGAGATTCGCAGTATTTT
cdr3_aa: CAIKEAGDSQYF
j_call: TRBJ2-3
clone_size: NA
cdr3_length: 12
v_call: TRBV10-3
d_call: TRBD2

cdr3_nt: TGCAGTGCTAGAGAGGGCAGGGTGGATTCACCCCTCCACTTT
cdr3_aa: CSAREGRVDSPLHF
j_call: TRBJ1-6
clone_size: NA
cdr3_length: 14
v_call: TRBV20-1
d_call: NA